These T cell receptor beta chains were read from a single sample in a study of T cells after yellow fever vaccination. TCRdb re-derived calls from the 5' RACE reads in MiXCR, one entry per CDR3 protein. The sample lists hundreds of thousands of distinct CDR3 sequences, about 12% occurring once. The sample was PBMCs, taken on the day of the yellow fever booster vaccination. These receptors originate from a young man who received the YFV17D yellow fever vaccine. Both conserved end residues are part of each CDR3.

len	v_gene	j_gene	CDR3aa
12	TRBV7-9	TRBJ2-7	CASSLGMGKQYF
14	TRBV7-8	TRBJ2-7	CASSPGGTGYEQYF
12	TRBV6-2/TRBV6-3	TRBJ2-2	CASKTRDGELFF
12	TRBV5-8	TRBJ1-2	CASTPKIAGYTF
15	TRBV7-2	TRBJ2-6	CASSIQFSGANVLTF
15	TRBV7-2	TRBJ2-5	CASSLGVVGRETQYF
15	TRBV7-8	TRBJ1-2	CASSPSRQGFYGYTF
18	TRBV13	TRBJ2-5	CTISLKGTSGRGRETQYF
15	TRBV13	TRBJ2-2	CASSSGQTNTGELFF
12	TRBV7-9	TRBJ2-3	CASNTGPDTQYF
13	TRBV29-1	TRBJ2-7	CSVFTRLAGKQYF
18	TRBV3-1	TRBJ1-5	CASSQSYRPGRNNQPQHF
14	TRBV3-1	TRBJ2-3	CASSPNWSTDTQYF
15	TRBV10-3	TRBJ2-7	CAISESSVSPYEQYF
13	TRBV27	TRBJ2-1	CASSSQGVNEQFF
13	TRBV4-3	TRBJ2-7	CASSHRTKDEQYF
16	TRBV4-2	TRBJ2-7	CASSQDQTSGSFEQYF
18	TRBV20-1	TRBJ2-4	CSASNRQPAVPAKNIQYF